This T cell receptor beta chain was observed in a study of blood T cell repertoires in COVID-19. The overall study: The samples span acute and convalescent COVID-19 from the United States, Italy and Spain. PBMCs, B-cell-depleted T cells, or T cells were the source of the cDNA or gDNA that made up the material.

The germline V gene encodes CDR1 SGHTA and CDR2 FQGNSA. V gave up 1 base and J gave up 0 bases, with 10 bases separating them. The CDR3 contains 16 residues. Study processing details: How many nucleated cells were present was estimated from reference gene primer amplification. The assay was immunoSEQ multiplex PCR, and TCRdb's table has in-frame clones only and misses some. The DNA was the basis for D and trimming; V, J and clone size are from that table. The table shows about 90,000 clones, with 80% occurring only once. Sequencing input: peripheral blood. This sequence originates from a woman in her 70s with acute or convalescent COVID-19. J is TRBJ2-1 and V is TRBV7-2; no firm D call. CDR3 amino acids: CASSLVAASSYNEQFF. The CDR3 DNA follows: TGTGCCAGCAGCTTAGTTGCGGCCAGCTCCTACAATGAGCAGTTCTTC. The full variable domain, its missing parts supplied by reference TRBV7-2 and TRBJ2-1, is GAGVSQSPSNKVTEKGKDVELRCDPISGHTALYWYRQSLGQGLEFLIYFQGNSAPDKSGLPSDRFSAERTGGSVSTLTIQRTQQEDSAVYLCASSLVAASSYNEQFFGPGTRLTVL.